This TCR beta chain was profiled in a study of lymphopenia after photon versus proton radiotherapy. Germline CDR1 SGHTA, CDR2 FQGNSA. This CDR3 is built from 14 residues. V lost 5 bases to trimming and J lost 0 bases, with 10 bases between them. Study results and caveats: Under photons, naive T cells and diversity fell while effector/memory populations rose.

In regard to this clone: Its antigen is unidentified.

The repertoire was sequenced with immunoSEQ multiplex PCR; TCRdb's copy has only in-frame clones and lacks some. The sample lists fewer than 65,000 clones; approximately 84% were seen once. The TCR was taken from a man between 40 and 49 years old with gastric cancer. The chain couples TRBV7-2 to TRBJ1-1; perhaps TRBD1 as D (5 bases). This material consisted of peripheral blood, taken from a patient treated with photon-based radiotherapy. The CDR3 sequence: CASSPPTVNTEAFF. In DNA, the CDR3 is TGTGCCAGCAGCCCCCCGACAGTGAACACTGAAGCTTTCTTT.